The TCR beta chain under discussion was sequenced for a study of blood T cell repertoires in COVID-19. At the level of the study: The United States, Italy and Spain supplied acute and convalescent COVID-19 samples. The analysed material was cDNA or gDNA that came from T cells, B-cell-depleted T cells, or PBMCs.

Authors' analysis steps: Reference gene primer amplification gave nucleated cell count estimates. Repertoires were generated with immunoSEQ multiplex PCR, while TCRdb's copy carries only in-frame clones and drops some. D and trimming were read from the DNA, whereas the V and J calls and clone size are those reported in that table. The sample shows hundreds of thousands of clones, 80% to 90% of them seen only once. The CDR3 runs to 14 residues. Trimming removed 4 bases from V and 0 bases from J, with 9 bases in between. The germline V gene encodes CDR1 SGHVS and CDR2 FQNEAQ. This receptor was identified in a woman aged 25 to 39 with acute or convalescent COVID-19. The chain joins TRBV7-8 to TRBJ1-1; D possibly corresponds to TRBD1 (6 bases). The source material was peripheral blood. CDR3 region: CASSSDRMNTEAFF. The CDR3 bases are TGTGCCAGCAGCTCGGACAGAATGAACACTGAAGCTTTCTTT.